A selection of T cell receptor beta chains follows, all from one sample in a study of shared clonotypes between healthy human individuals. Clones were sequenced by immunoSEQ multiplex PCR, and TCRdb holds only the in-frame ones, with some missing. The table includes 550,000 to 600,000 clones, nearly 98% detected once. What was sequenced was naive CD8+ T cells sorted from blood. Receptors originate from a man aged 25-40 years in good health. CDR3s include the opening cysteine and the closing phenylalanine or tryptophan. A D gene is named only where the DNA matches it firmly. The size of a clone is reported for some rows only, either as once, few or many, or as a class for expanded clones.

-	TRBJ1-5	TRBV7-9	-	TGTGCCAGCAGCTTAGAGGGGATTGATCAGCCCCAGCATTTT	CASSLEGIDQPQHF
TRBD2	TRBJ2-1	TRBV7-6	-	TGTGCCAGCAGCTATAGCGGGGGTGAGCAGTTCTTC	CASSYSGGEQFF
TRBD2	TRBJ2-1	TRBV2	-	TGTGCCAGCAGTCGACTAGCGGGTCCTCCCTCGGGACTCAATGAGCAGTTCTTC	CASSRLAGPPSGLNEQFF
-	TRBJ2-2	TRBV9	once	TGTGCCAGCAGCGCCTCGGGCACCGGGGAGCTGTTTTTT	CASSASGTGELFF
TRBD2	TRBJ2-7	TRBV7-9	-	TGTGCCAGCAGCTACAGCGGGAGTCTGTCCTACGAGCAGTACTTC	CASSYSGSLSYEQYF
-	TRBJ2-1	TRBV27	-	TGTGCCAGCAGTCGAGGAGGGGGCTCCTACAATGAGCAGTTCTTC	CASSRGGGSYNEQFF
-	TRBJ2-4	TRBV13	-	TGTGCCAGCAGCGAACGGGTGGAAAATATTCAGTACTTC	CASSERVENIQYF
TRBD1	TRBJ1-2	TRBV6-4	-	TGTGCCAGCAGTCGGGACAGGGGCGCTGGCTACACCTTC	CASSRDRGAGYTF
-	TRBJ2-3	TRBV7-8	-	TGTGCCAGCAGCTTAGCTGCAGATACGCAGTATTTT	CASSLAADTQYF
-	TRBJ2-7	TRBV28	-	TGTGCCAGCAGTTTGACTGGACTGACTGGTTTCCCTGACGAGCAGTACTTC	CASSLTGLTGFPDEQYF
-	TRBJ1-5	TRBV13	-	TGTGCCAGCAGCCCCTCCACCGACAGGACTAGGCAGCCCCAGCATTTT	CASSPSTDRTRQPQHF
-	TRBJ2-5	TRBV14	-	TGTGCCAGCAGCCAAGATATATTTCGACTAAAAGAGACCCAGTACTTC	CASSQDIFRLKETQYF
TRBD1	TRBJ2-1	TRBV10-3	-	TGTGCCATCAGTGGTCACGGGGGACAGGGGAACAATGAGCAGTTCTTC	CAISGHGGQGNNEQFF
-	TRBJ2-7	TRBV27	-	TGTGCCAGCAGTTCACCAGGGTTGTACGAGCAGTACTTC	CASSSPGLYEQYF
-	TRBJ2-2	TRBV13	once	TGTGCCAGCAGCTTAGAGGCCCGCTCCGGGGAGCTGTTTTTT	CASSLEARSGELFF
-	TRBJ2-7	TRBV7-9	-	TGTGCCAGCAGCCCGAACCACGAGCAGTACTTC	CASSPNHEQYF
-	TRBJ2-2	TRBV30	-	TGTGCCTGGAGTGTAGGACAGTACACCGGGGAGCTGTTTTTT	CAWSVGQYTGELFF
TRBD1	TRBJ1-4	TRBV5-5	-	TGTGCCAGCAGCTTCCTCAGCACGGGACAGGCCTTCGAAAAACTGTTTTTT	CASSFLSTGQAFEKLFF
-	TRBJ1-3	TRBV27	once	TGTGCCAGCAGTTTATCAGGGGGCTCTGGAAACACCATATATTTT	CASSLSGGSGNTIYF
TRBD2	TRBJ2-7	TRBV7-9	-	TGTGCCAGCAGCCCAAGTAGCGGGAGGCGATCCTACGAGCAGTACTTC	CASSPSSGRRSYEQYF
-	TRBJ2-1	TRBV9	-	TGTGCCAGCAGCGTAGAGGGAGTAGGTTACAATGAGCAGTTCTTC	CASSVEGVGYNEQFF
-	TRBJ2-7	TRBV2	-	TGTGCCAGAGACAGACAAGACTCATCCTACGAGCAGTACTTC	CARDRQDSSYEQYF
-	TRBJ2-1	TRBV11-2	once	TGTGCCAGCAGCTCCTACAGCAGGAAGACAGTTAACAGGGAGGGCGAGCAGTTCTTC	CASSSYSRKTVNREGEQFF
-	TRBJ1-1	TRBV6-6	-	TGTGCCAGCAAAGACCAGGGGTACACTGAAGCTTTCTTT	CASKDQGYTEAFF
-	TRBJ1-5	TRBV7-2	-	TGTGCCAGCAGCCGGGGCCTCTTGGGTAATCAGCCCCAGCATTTT	CASSRGLLGNQPQHF
-	TRBJ1-2	TRBV5-1	-	TGCGCCAGCAGCTTTGTAGAGACAGACTACGCTAACTATGGCTACACCTTC	CASSFVETDYANYGYTF
TRBD1	TRBJ1-2	TRBV2	-	TGTGCCAGCGACAGGGGGCCAGGAGACTATGGCTACACCTTC	CASDRGPGDYGYTF
-	TRBJ2-7	TRBV28	-	TGTGCCAGCACGTCTACGAGACTAGGCTACGAGCAGTACTTC	CASTSTRLGYEQYF
TRBD1	TRBJ2-7	TRBV7-2	-	TGTGCCAGCAGCCGAGGGGGGGACAGGGTTCGAGAGCAGTACTTC	CASSRGGDRVREQYF
TRBD2	TRBJ2-7	TRBV11-2	-	TGTGCCAGCAGCTTATCGTCCGGGACTAAGATGTACGAGCAGTACTTC	CASSLSSGTKMYEQYF
TRBD2	TRBJ2-7	TRBV5-1	-	TGCGCCAGCAGCTTTAGACTAGCGGGGTTGGGGGAGCAGTACTTC	CASSFRLAGLGEQYF
TRBD1	TRBJ1-4	TRBV6-1	-	TGTGCCAGCAGTGAAGCAGTGACAGGGGGCCTCATTAATGAAAAACTGTTTTTT	CASSEAVTGGLINEKLFF
-	TRBJ2-1	TRBV9	-	TGTGCCAGCAGCCGGAGGGGACTTTACAATGAGCAGTTCTTC	CASSRRGLYNEQFF
TRBD1	TRBJ2-5	TRBV29-1	-	TGCAGCGTCTACAGACAGGGTTCGGGGACCCAGTACTTC	CSVYRQGSGTQYF
-	TRBJ2-2	TRBV9	-	TGTGCCAGCTGGCCTCGGCAGGTACAAGTCGGGGAGCTGTTTTTT	CASWPRQVQVGELFF
-	TRBJ1-2	TRBV19	-	TGTGCCAGTAGCCGTGACAGGATCGTGCACTATGGCTACACCTTC	CASSRDRIVHYGYTF
-	TRBJ1-3	TRBV4-3	-	TGCGCCAGCAGCCAAGATGGCTCCTCTGGAAACACCATATATTTT	CASSQDGSSGNTIYF
TRBD1	TRBJ2-7	TRBV5-5	-	TGTGCCAGCAGTAATTCCGGGACAGGGGGCGACGAGCAGTACTTC	CASSNSGTGGDEQYF
-	TRBJ1-5	TRBV9	once	TGTGCCAGCAGCGTAGGCGTTGGAAGTAATCAGCCCCAGCATTTT	CASSVGVGSNQPQHF
-	TRBJ2-3	TRBV19	-	TGTGCCAGTAGAATGGGGACGGCTAGCACAGATACGCAGTATTTT	CASRMGTASTDTQYF
-	TRBJ2-7	TRBV5-6	-	TGTGCCAGCAATGAGAACGGAGTCTCCTACGAGCAGTACTTC	CASNENGVSYEQYF
-	TRBJ2-2	TRBV7-7	-	TGTGCTAGCAGCCAAGAGAAGTGGGGCGAGATGAACACCGGGGAGCTGTTTTTT	CASSQEKWGEMNTGELFF
TRBD1	TRBJ2-1	TRBV27	-	TGTGCCAGCAGCTTACGACAGGGTTTGGAGCAGTTCTTC	CASSLRQGLEQFF
-	TRBJ2-3	TRBV11-2	-	TGTGCCAGCAGCTTCCAGGGGCGCGCCAGCACAGATACGCAGTATTTT	CASSFQGRASTDTQYF
-	TRBJ2-1	TRBV7-9	-	TGTGCCAGCAACGACCCACAGCGGAGGAATGAGCAGTTCTTC	CASNDPQRRNEQFF
TRBD1	TRBJ2-2	TRBV9	-	TGTGCCAGCAGCGGAGGGGACAGGAAGAACACCGGGGAGCTGTTTTTT	CASSGGDRKNTGELFF
-	TRBJ1-1	TRBV6-6	-	TGTGCCAGCAGTTACACTGTCACTGAAGCTTTCTTT	CASSYTVTEAFF
-	TRBJ2-6	TRBV6-6	once	TGTGCCAGCAGTCCCCGGGACGGGGCCAACGTCCTGACTTTC	CASSPRDGANVLTF
-	TRBJ2-4	TRBV6-5	-	TGTGCCAGCAGTTCACGGACAGCCAAAAACATTCAGTACTTC	CASSSRTAKNIQYF
-	TRBJ1-5	TRBV11-2	-	TGTGCCAGCAGCTTAGGGGTAGGTCAGCCCCAGCATTTT	CASSLGVGQPQHF
TRBD2	TRBJ2-1	TRBV30	-	TGTGCCTGGAGTTCGAGACTAGCGTCGGCCCGCATCGGCTCCTACAATGAGCAGTTCTTC	CAWSSRLASARIGSYNEQFF
TRBD2	TRBJ2-7	TRBV19	-	TGTGCCAGTAGCCCTCTCCCGGGAGGAGAGGGGTACGAGCAGTACTTC	CASSPLPGGEGYEQYF
TRBD2	TRBJ2-2	TRBV4-1	-	TGCGCCAGCAGCTATCGACTAGCGTCTAACACCGGGGAGCTGTTTTTT	CASSYRLASNTGELFF
-	TRBJ2-2	TRBV11-2	-	TGTGCCAGCAGCTTAGGGTATCGCGGAGCATCAAACACCGGGGAGCTGTTTTTT	CASSLGYRGASNTGELFF
TRBD2	TRBJ2-3	TRBV19	-	TGTGCCAGTAGCGACTGGGGGGGGAGCCCTCGTAATACGCAGTATTTT	CASSDWGGSPRNTQYF